This T cell receptor (beta chain) was recorded in a study of long-term antiretroviral therapy in people with HIV. In the United States, treatment was given to all participants with HIV. Remarks on this clone: Its cognate antigen is unknown.

Investigators performed immunoSEQ version v3.0 at survey level. Sequencing used immunoSEQ multiplex PCR; TCRdb keeps in-frame clones, though not all of them. The table shows roughly 30,000 clones, with about 84% occurring only once. CDR3 size: 13 residues. Germline loops: CDR1 LNHNV, CDR2 YYDKDF (reference sequence). V was trimmed by 3 bases and J by 3 bases, leaving 8 bases between them. Study-wide findings and caveats: Post-ART samples showed increased diversity that remained below transplant donor control levels. Repertoire dominance by clones expanded before ART was seen at all time points. Someone took the blood between about 2004 and 2017, maybe while older ART regimens were in use.

The sample was unsorted PBMCs, taken 4.8 to 5 years after starting antiretroviral therapy. The receptor was isolated from a man in his forties or fifties with HIV. The J gene is TRBJ2-5, the V gene TRBV15; D possibly matches TRBD1 or TRBD2 (5 bases each). The CDR3 DNA follows: TGTGCCACCAGCAGGGGGACGGAAGAGACCCAGTACTTC. This sequence encodes CATSRGTEETQYF.